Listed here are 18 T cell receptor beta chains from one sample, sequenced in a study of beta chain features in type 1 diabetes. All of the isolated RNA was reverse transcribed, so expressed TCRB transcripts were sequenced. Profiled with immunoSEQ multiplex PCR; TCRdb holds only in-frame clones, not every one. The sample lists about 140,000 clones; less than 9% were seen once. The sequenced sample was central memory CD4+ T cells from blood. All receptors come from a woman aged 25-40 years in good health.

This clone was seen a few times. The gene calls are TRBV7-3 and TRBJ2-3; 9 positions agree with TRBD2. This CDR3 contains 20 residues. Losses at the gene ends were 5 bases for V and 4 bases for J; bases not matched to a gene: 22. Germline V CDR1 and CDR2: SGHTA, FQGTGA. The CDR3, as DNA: TGTGCCAGCAGCCCCCCCCTTGGGGCGGGAGGGGGAAGTCCGGCAGATACGCAGTATTTT. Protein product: CASSPPLGAGGGSPADTQYF.

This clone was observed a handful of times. The CDR3 spells CASSRRELVNEQFF. The CDR3 bases are TGTGCCAGCAGTCGGCGGGAGTTAGTTAATGAGCAGTTCTTC. The chain is built from TRBV27 and TRBJ2-1; TRBD2 matches 7 bases. CDR3 length equals 14 residues. V was pared by 5 bases and J by 7 bases, with 8 bases of the junction left unmatched. In germline, CDR1 is MNHEY, CDR2 SMNVEV (reference sequence).

The CDR3 protein is CASSSTGLDTDTQYF. The CDR3 region has the DNA TGTGCCAGCAGCTCAACGGGACTAGACACAGATACGCAGTATTTT. The genes are TRBV4-2 and TRBJ2-3; 8 nucleotides agree with TRBD2. Germline V gene lookup returns CDR1 LGHNA and CDR2 YNFKEQ. The CDR3 runs 15 residues. The V gene end was trimmed by 5 bases and the J gene end by 2 bases; junction bases not matched to a gene: 6.

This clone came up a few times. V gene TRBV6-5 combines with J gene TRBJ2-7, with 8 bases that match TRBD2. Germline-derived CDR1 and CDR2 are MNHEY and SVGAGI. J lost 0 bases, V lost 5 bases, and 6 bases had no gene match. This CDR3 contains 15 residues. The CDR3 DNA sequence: TGTGCCAGCAGTAACCCGAGCGGGAGCTCCTACGAGCAGTACTTC. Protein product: CASSNPSGSSYEQYF.

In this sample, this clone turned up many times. CDR3 sequence (DNA): TGTGCCAGCAGCGTATCTGAAGTTCGAGGAGGCGAGACCCAGTACTTC. Translated: CASSVSEVRGGETQYF. The V call is TRBV9, the J call TRBJ2-5; a possible D gene is TRBD2 (5 bases). V lost 1 base, J lost 5 bases, and 18 bases lay in between. The CDR3 totals 16 residues. The V gene's germline CDR1 is SGDLS and CDR2 YYNGEE. Full variable domain (remainder filled in from reference TRBV9 and TRBJ2-5): DSGVTQTPKHLITATGQRVTLRCSPRSGDLSVYWYQQSLDQGLQFLIQYYNGEERAKGNILERFSAQQFPDLHSELNLSSLELGDSALYFCASSVSEVRGGETQYFGPGTRLLVL.

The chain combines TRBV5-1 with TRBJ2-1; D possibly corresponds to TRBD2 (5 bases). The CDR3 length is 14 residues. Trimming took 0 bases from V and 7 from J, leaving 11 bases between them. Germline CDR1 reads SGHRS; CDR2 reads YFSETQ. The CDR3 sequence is CASSLDREGNEQFF. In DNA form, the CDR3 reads TGCGCCAGCAGCTTGGACCGGGAAGGGAATGAGCAGTTCTTC.

CDR3 sequence reads: CASSTGQGSTDTQYF. Here the CDR3 DNA reads TGCGCCAGCAGCACGGGACAGGGGAGCACAGATACGCAGTATTTT. This rearrangement joins TRBV5-1 to TRBJ2-3; TRBD1 aligns across 10 bases. The germline V gene has CDR1 SGHRS and CDR2 YFSETQ. The V and J ends lost 4 bases and 0 bases, in that order; junction bases with no gene match: 2. The CDR3 spans 15 residues.

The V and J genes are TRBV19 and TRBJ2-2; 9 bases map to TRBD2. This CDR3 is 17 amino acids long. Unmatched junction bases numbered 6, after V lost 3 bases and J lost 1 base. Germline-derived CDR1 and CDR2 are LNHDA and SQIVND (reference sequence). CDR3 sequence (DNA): TGTGCCAGTAGTATGGGCCCAGCGGGAGGGAACACCGGGGAGCTGTTTTTT. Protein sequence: CASSMGPAGGNTGELFF. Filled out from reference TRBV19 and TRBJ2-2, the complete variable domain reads DGGITQSPKYLFRKEGQNVTLSCEQNLNHDAMYWYRQDPGQGLRLIYYSQIVNDFQKGDIAEGYSVSREKKESFPLTVTSAQKNPTAFYLCASSMGPAGGNTGELFFGEGSRLTVL.

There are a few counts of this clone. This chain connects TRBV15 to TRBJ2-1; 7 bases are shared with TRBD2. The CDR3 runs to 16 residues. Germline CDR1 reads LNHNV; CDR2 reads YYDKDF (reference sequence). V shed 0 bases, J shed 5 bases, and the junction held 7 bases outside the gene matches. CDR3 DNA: TGTGCCACCAGCAGAGAAGGCGGGAGTGGAGACAATGAGCAGTTCTTC. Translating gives CATSREGGSGDNEQFF.

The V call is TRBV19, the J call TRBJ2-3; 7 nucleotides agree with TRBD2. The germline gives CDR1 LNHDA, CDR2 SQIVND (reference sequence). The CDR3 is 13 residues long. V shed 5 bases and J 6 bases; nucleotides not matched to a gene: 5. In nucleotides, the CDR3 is TGTGCCAGTAGTGGGAGGGCGTTGGATACGCAGTATTTT. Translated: CASSGRALDTQYF. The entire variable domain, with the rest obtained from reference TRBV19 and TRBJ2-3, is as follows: DGGITQSPKYLFRKEGQNVTLSCEQNLNHDAMYWYRQDPGQGLRLIYYSQIVNDFQKGDIAEGYSVSREKKESFPLTVTSAQKNPTAFYLCASSGRALDTQYFGPGTRLTVL.

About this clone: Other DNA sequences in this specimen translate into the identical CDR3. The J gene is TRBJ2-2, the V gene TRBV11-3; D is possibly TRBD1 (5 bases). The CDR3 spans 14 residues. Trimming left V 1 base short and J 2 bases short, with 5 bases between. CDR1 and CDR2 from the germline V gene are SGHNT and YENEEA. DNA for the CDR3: TGTGCCAGCAGCTTAGGGACAAACACCGGGGAGCTGTTTTTT. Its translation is CASSLGTNTGELFF.

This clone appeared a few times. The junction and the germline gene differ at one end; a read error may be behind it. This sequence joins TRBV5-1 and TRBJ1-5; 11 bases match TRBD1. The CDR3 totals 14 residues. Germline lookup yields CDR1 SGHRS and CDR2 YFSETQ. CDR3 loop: CASRLGQGDQPQHF. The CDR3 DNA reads TGCGCCAGCAGGTTGGGACAGGGGGATCAGCCCCAGCATTTT.

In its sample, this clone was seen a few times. The CDR3 bases are TGTGCCAGCACCACCCTAGGCTCCTACAATGAGCAGTTCTTC. Translating gives CASTTLGSYNEQFF. The V and J genes are TRBV11-2 and TRBJ2-1; unclear D gene. This CDR3 contains 14 residues. The germline V gene has CDR1 SGHAT and CDR2 FQNNGV. Trimming took 7 bases from V and 0 from J, leaving 10 bases between them. The full variable domain, its missing parts supplied by reference TRBV11-2 and TRBJ2-1, is EAGVAQSPRYKIIEKRQSVAFWCNPISGHATLYWYQQILGQGPKLLIQFQNNGVVDDSQLPKDRFSAERLKGVDSTLKIQPAKLEDSAVYLCASTTLGSYNEQFFGPGTRLTVL.

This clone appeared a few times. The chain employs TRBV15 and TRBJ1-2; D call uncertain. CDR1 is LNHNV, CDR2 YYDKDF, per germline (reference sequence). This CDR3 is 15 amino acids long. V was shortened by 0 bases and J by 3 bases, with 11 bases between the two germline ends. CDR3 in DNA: TGTGCCACCAGCAGAGATCTCTCTAGAGACTATGGCTACACCTTC. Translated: CATSRDLSRDYGYTF.

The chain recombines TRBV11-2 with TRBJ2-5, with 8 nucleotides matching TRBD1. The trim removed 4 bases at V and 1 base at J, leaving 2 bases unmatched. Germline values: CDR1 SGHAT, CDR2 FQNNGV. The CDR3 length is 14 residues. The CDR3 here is CASSYGQGQETQYF. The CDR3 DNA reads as TGTGCCAGCAGCTATGGACAGGGCCAAGAGACCCAGTACTTC.

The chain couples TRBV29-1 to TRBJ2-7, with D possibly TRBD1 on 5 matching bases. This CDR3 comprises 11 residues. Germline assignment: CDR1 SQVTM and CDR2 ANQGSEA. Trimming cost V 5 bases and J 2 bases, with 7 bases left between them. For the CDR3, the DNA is TGCAGCGTTAAGGGGCCCTACGAGCAGTACTTC. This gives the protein CSVKGPYEQYF.

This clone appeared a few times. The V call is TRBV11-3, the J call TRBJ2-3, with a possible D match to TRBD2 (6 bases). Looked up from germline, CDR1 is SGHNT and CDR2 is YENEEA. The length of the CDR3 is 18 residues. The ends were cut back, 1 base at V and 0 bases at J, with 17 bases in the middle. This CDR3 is CASSLGASARASTDTQYF. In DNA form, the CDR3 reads TGTGCCAGCAGCTTAGGGGCTAGCGCGAGAGCTAGCACAGATACGCAGTATTTT.

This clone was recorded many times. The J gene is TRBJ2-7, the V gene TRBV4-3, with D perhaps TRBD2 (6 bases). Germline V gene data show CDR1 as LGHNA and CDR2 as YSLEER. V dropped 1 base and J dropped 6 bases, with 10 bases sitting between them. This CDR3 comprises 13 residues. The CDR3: CASSQVREAEQYF. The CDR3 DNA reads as TGCGCCAGCAGCCAAGTCAGGGAGGCCGAGCAGTACTTC.